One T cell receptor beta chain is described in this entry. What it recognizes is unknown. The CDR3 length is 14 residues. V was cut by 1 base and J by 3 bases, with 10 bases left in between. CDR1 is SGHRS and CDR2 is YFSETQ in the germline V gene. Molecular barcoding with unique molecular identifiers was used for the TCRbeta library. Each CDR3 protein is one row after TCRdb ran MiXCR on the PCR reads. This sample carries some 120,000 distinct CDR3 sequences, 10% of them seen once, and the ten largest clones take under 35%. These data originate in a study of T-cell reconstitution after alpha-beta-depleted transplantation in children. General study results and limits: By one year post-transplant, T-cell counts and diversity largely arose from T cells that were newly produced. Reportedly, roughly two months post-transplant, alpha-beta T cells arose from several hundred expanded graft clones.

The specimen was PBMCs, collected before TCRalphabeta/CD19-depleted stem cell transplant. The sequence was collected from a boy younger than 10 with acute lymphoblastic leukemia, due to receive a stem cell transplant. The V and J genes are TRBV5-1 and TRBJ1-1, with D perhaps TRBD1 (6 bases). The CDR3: CASSLIAGDTEAFF. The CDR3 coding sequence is TGCGCCAGCAGCTTGATCGCAGGGGACACTGAAGCTTTCTTT.